The clone carrying this T cell receptor beta chain was detected only a few times. The data derive from a study of T-cell memory formation after mild COVID-19. TCRdb reprocessed the 5' RACE reads via MiXCR and lists one record per CDR3 protein. The repertoire has more than 250,000 distinct CDR3 sequences, 16% of them found once; the top ten carry 20% to 25%. The CDR3 extends over 11 amino acids. With V trimmed by 7 bases and J by 6 bases, 2 bases remained unmatched. The germline CDR1 and CDR2 sequences are SQVTM and ANQGSEA. The V gene is TRBV29-1, the J gene TRBJ2-2; TRBD1 agrees at 7 bases. What was sequenced was PBMCs or a T cell subset sorted from them (not recorded which). This sequence was found in a man aged 18 to 30 who had mild COVID-19 (a few samples of this study predate the infection). Cell type and time point are not known. The CDR3 sequence: CSGQGAGELFF. The CDR3 coding sequence is TGCAGCGGGCAGGGGGCCGGGGAGCTGTTTTTT.